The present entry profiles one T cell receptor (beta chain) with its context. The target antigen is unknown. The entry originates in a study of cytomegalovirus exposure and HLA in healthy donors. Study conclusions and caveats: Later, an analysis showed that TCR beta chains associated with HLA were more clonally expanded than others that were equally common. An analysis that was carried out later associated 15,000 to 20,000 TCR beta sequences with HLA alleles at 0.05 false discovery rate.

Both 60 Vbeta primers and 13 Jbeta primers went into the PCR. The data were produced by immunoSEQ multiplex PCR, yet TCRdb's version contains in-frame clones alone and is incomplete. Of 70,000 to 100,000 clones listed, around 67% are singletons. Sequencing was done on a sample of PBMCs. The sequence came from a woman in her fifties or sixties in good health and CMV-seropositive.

The CDR3 DNA reads as TGTGCCAGCCGTGACCCTCCGGGAGAGCAGTACGTC. Encoded protein: CASRDPPGEQYV. This rearrangement joins TRBV28 to TRBJ2-7, with D perhaps matching TRBD2 (5 bases). The CDR3 has 12 amino acids. Per germline, CDR1 MDHEN and CDR2 SYDVKM. V was clipped by 8 bases and J by 7 bases, with 15 bases between them.